The clone carrying this T cell receptor (beta chain) was counted only a few times. Its target is unknown. The sample belongs to a study of T cell repertoires in cytomegalovirus infection. Study overall: CMV epitopes used comprised recently identified HLA-C-restricted ones and well-studied HLA-B-restricted ones. From public TCR beta signatures came an indication of both CMV infection and matching HLA type. The study's findings and limits: In two of eight donors, the top clonotype was HLA-C-restricted CMV-specific. Carriers of CMV plus the relevant HLA were identified by cumulative public TCR beta family frequency.

CDR1 MNHNS and CDR2 SASEGT come from the germline V gene. V lost 3 bases to trimming and J lost 3 bases; unmatched junction nucleotides: 5. The CDR3 covers 15 residues. TCRdb redid the calling of the reads with MiXCR, one entry per CDR3 protein. The table shows hundreds of thousands of distinct CDR3 sequences, with roughly 30% occurring only once. Sequencing used cultured PBMCs, obtained from culture after CMV antigen stimulation. The chain employs TRBV6-1 and TRBJ1-2, with TRBD1 matching 9 bases. This TCR derives from a human donor in good health (CMV status not recorded). Some clones in this sample may be carry-over from other donors' samples. The CDR3 region is CASSEGTGLYYGYTF. The CDR3 region has the DNA TGTGCCAGCAGTGAGGGGACAGGGCTCTACTATGGCTACACCTTC.